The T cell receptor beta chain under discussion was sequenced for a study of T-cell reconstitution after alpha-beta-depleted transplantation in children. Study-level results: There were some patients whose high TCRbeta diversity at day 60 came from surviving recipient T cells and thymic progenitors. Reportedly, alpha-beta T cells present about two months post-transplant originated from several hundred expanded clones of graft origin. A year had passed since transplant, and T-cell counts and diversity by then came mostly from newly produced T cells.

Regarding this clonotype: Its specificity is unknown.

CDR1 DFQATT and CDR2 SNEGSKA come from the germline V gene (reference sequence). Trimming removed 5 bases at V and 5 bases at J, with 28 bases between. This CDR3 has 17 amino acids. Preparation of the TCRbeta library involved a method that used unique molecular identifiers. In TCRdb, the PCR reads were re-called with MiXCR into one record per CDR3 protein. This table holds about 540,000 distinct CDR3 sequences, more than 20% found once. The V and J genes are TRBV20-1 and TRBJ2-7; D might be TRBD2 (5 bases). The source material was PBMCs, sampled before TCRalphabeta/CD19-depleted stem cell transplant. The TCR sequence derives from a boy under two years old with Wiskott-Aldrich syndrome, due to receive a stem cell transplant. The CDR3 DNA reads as TGCAGTGCTCACAAACTCCGAACTAGTAAAGTTTCCCACGAGCAGTACTTC. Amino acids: CSAHKLRTSKVSHEQYF.